Listed below are T cell receptor beta chains from one sample, sequenced in a study of T cell changes during pregnancy in multiple sclerosis. Data came from immunoSEQ multiplex PCR; TCRdb stores just in-frame clones and leaves some out. Found here are tens of thousands of clones, approximately 90% of them singletons; the top ten hold around 0.51%. Sample: CD4+ T cells from peripheral blood mononuclear cells, taken in the first trimester of pregnancy. The receptors derive from a female donor with multiple sclerosis, enrolled in a pregnancy study. Both conserved end residues are part of each CDR3. Each record gives: J gene, V gene, CDR3 protein.

TRBJ2-7	TRBV30	CAWSVSGGFYEQYF
TRBJ2-7	TRBV11-3	CASSLGTGREQYF
TRBJ2-3	TRBV5-1	CASSLAGLGADTQYF
TRBJ1-2	TRBV6-5	CASTGEQGATGGYTF
TRBJ1-5	TRBV11-1	CASSLEQDQPQHF
TRBJ1-4	TRBV28	CASEGVGEKLFF
TRBJ2-2	TRBV30	CAWTRLRTGELFF
TRBJ1-5	TRBV4-2	CASSHSQDRNQPQHF
TRBJ1-6	TRBV7-9	CASSVGTPEGSPLHF
TRBJ2-2	TRBV6-5	CASSFAGLTGELFF
TRBJ2-2	TRBV18	CASSPPTGGTGELFF
TRBJ1-4	TRBV7-9	CASSLEGPGQGPEKLFF
TRBJ2-3	TRBV5-6	CASSLQGQGRGYF
TRBJ2-1	TRBV9	CASSVELAARNEQFF
TRBJ1-1	TRBV7-8	CASSPQMTALNTEAFF
TRBJ1-2	TRBV9	CASGLGSKHSYGYTF
TRBJ1-2	TRBV18	CASSPPGAGGFGTAYGYTF
TRBJ1-2	TRBV19	CASSIAQGAGYGYTF
TRBJ2-1	TRBV5-6	CASSSSGKQFF
TRBJ2-1	TRBV25-1	CASSDSSGGTRNEQFF
TRBJ2-1	TRBV11-2	CASEGLAVYNEQFF
TRBJ1-3	TRBV9	CASSIEDSQENTIYF
TRBJ2-5	TRBV11-1	CASSLVERETQYF
TRBJ2-5	TRBV19	CASSIQDQETQYF
TRBJ1-1	TRBV2	CASSEENGGTEAFF
TRBJ2-3	TRBV30	CAWSAPGQVTDTQYF
TRBJ1-5	TRBV7-2	CASSPPFVQPQHF
TRBJ2-1	TRBV19	CASRIAGVNEQFF
TRBJ1-1	TRBV19	CASRRPSGTEAFF
TRBJ2-1	TRBV5-1	CASSFQRTYNEQFF
TRBJ1-6	TRBV6-5	CASSLGAGGWSPLHF
TRBJ2-3	TRBV5-1	CASSENVAGGLGETQYF
TRBJ2-6	TRBV10-3	CAISELRQGLLSSGANVLTF
TRBJ2-7	TRBV20-1	CSARTGYEQYF
TRBJ1-2	TRBV7-9	CATLPGQGPLNYGYTF
TRBJ1-1	TRBV9	CASSVRDWDTEAFF
TRBJ2-1	TRBV19	CASSRRGAGASYNEQFF
TRBJ2-7	TRBV7-6	CASRPGQGAWEQYF
TRBJ2-7	TRBV5-1	CASSFLAGVTPLYEQYF
TRBJ1-2	TRBV5-5	CASSPDLQGVNYGYTF
TRBJ2-2	TRBV9	CASSRATAGELFF
TRBJ2-3	TRBV4-3	CASSQPGGTDTQYF
TRBJ1-2	TRBV30	CAWSAGNYGYTF
TRBJ2-2	TRBV2	CASSWDYRQFF
TRBJ1-1	TRBV7-8	CASSSGKTEAFF
TRBJ1-1	TRBV19	CASSIVGVNTEAFF
TRBJ2-7	TRBV6-5	CASRRGTDTYF
TRBJ2-3	TRBV27	CASSLSPTQGSTDTQYF
TRBJ1-2	TRBV7-2	CASSLGLTAGSGYTF
TRBJ2-4	TRBV5-1	CASSLAPSLQGENIQYF
TRBJ1-6	TRBV27	CASSFSGQGILRIKNSPLHF
TRBJ2-5	TRBV27	CASQPGLALGMKETQYF
TRBJ2-3	TRBV7-9	CASSFRQGGTDTQYF
TRBJ1-2	TRBV7-2	CASSLTGAYGYTF
TRBJ1-1	TRBV27	CASSSYSLGQEEAFF